Listed here is a single TCR beta chain. This record belongs to a study of blood T cell repertoires in COVID-19. Study background: Samples came from the United States, Italy and Spain, spanning acute and convalescent COVID-19. T cells, B-cell-depleted T cells, or PBMCs provided the cDNA or gDNA that served as material.

Method: immunoSEQ multiplex PCR; TCRdb's copy keeps in-frame clones and lacks some. There are approximately 350,000 clones in the sample; 80% to 90% occur only once, and around 7.4% lies in the top ten. Patients in Seattle were enrolled during active infection, then followed longitudinally. Germline V gene lookup returns CDR1 LNHDA and CDR2 SQIVND (reference sequence). V lost 3 bases, J lost 4 bases, and 7 bases stayed unmatched. This CDR3 region has 15 residues. V gene TRBV19 combines with J gene TRBJ2-7; 9 bases are shared with TRBD1. The sample comprised peripheral blood. The TCR comes from a woman aged 60-75 years with COVID-19, enrolled during active disease. DNA for the CDR3: TGTGCCAGTAGTATTGGGACAGGGCAAACGTACGAGCAGTACTTC. Translation: CASSIGTGQTYEQYF.